The 14 T cell receptor beta chains given below trace back to one sample, sequenced in a study of early T cells in non-severe SARS-CoV-2 infection. MiXCR was run by TCRdb on the 5' RACE reads, yielding one entry per CDR3 protein. Of about 64,000 distinct CDR3 sequences in the sample, 20% to 25% were seen once. Sequenced here: whole blood, sampled at baseline. These receptors all come from an adult who was a healthcare worker with PCR-confirmed SARS-CoV-2 infection or an uninfected control (not recorded which).

CDR3 in DNA: TGTGCCAGCAGCGCCCGACAGAGCCATAATTCACCCCTCCACTTT. Residues: CASSARQSHNSPLHF. The J gene is TRBJ1-6, the V gene TRBV7-2; maybe TRBD1 (5 bases). Trimming removed 5 bases at V and 5 bases at J, with 13 bases between. This CDR3 region has 15 residues. In germline, CDR1 is SGHTA, CDR2 FQGNSA.

This clonotype was recorded a few times. The rearrangement uses TRBV29-1 and TRBJ2-7; TRBD2 matches 9 bases. CDR3 size: 18 residues. V shed 8 bases and J 0 bases; nucleotides not matched to a gene: 20. Germline CDR1 and CDR2: SQVTM and ANQGSEA. CDR3 amino acids: CSLEPGLASLVPSYEQYF. The CDR3 DNA follows: TGCAGCCTCGAACCGGGACTAGCCTCTCTCGTTCCCTCCTACGAGCAGTACTTC.

This chain uses TRBV13 with TRBJ2-7; D is undetermined. The CDR3 length is 13 residues. Germline CDR1 is PRHDT and CDR2 is FYEKMQ (reference sequence). With 4 bases removed from V and 1 base from J, the gap between germline ends came to 8 bases. CDR3 region: CASSSHLSYEQYF. The CDR3 DNA is TGTGCCAGCAGCTCACACCTTTCCTACGAGCAGTACTTC.

This chain connects TRBV11-2 to TRBJ1-3; D unresolved. From germline, CDR1 is SGHAT and CDR2 FQNNGV. Trimming cost V 0 bases and J 0 bases, with 9 bases left between them. The CDR3 is made up of 16 amino acids. In nucleotides, the CDR3 is TGTGCCAGCAGCTTAGATATCTGGCCCTCTGGAAACACCATATATTTT. It specifies CASSLDIWPSGNTIYF.

The chain recombines TRBV5-1 with TRBJ1-4; the D is unclear. The CDR3 length is 17 residues. Trimming cost V 0 bases and J 4 bases, with 16 bases left between them. CDR1 is SGHRS and CDR2 is YFSETQ in the germline V gene. CDR3 region: CASSLGTRADYNEKLFF. For the CDR3, the DNA is TGCGCCAGCAGCTTGGGGACGCGGGCGGATTATAATGAAAAACTGTTTTTT.

J is TRBJ1-5 and V is TRBV5-1, with D hard to call. This CDR3 is 13 amino acids long. In germline, CDR1 is SGHRS, CDR2 YFSETQ. Trimming removed 4 bases at V and 5 bases at J, with 10 bases between. The CDR3 is CASSSDVDQPQHF. CDR3 in DNA: TGCGCCAGCAGCAGCGACGTGGATCAGCCCCAGCATTTT.

This clonotype has just a few counts. The chain has TRBV19 and TRBJ2-6, with 12 bases that match TRBD2. The CDR3 has 21 residues. The V segment lost 1 base and the J segment 0 bases; nucleotides outside the gene matches: 10. Germline lookup yields CDR1 LNHDA and CDR2 SQIVND (reference sequence). This CDR3 reads CASSIVGTSGSLGSGANVLTF. DNA of the CDR3: TGTGCCAGTAGTATAGTGGGGACTAGCGGGTCCCTAGGCTCTGGGGCCAACGTCCTGACTTTC.

The rearrangement uses TRBV4-1 and TRBJ1-2, with a tentative D call TRBD1 (5 bases). V gave up 1 base and J gave up 0 bases, with 15 bases separating them. Germline V gene sequence: CDR1 MGHRA, CDR2 YSYEKL. CDR3 size: 17 residues. CDR3: CASSQGARQSSNYGYTF. CDR3 nucleotide sequence: TGCGCCAGCAGCCAAGGGGCTAGACAGTCCTCTAACTATGGCTACACCTTC.

CDR3 residues: CSARRYLQGWFSYEQYF. CDR3 nucleotides: TGCAGTGCTAGGCGATACCTTCAGGGGTGGTTTTCCTACGAGCAGTACTTC. V is TRBV20-1 and J is TRBJ2-7; D is perhaps TRBD1 (6 bases). Germline values: CDR1 DFQATT, CDR2 SNEGSKA (reference sequence). The CDR3 is 17 residues long. V lost 3 bases and J 1 base, leaving 22 bases between the germline ends.

The rearrangement uses TRBV6-6 and TRBJ2-5; no definite D call. Trimming pared 4 bases from V and 4 bases from J, leaving 7 bases between. This CDR3 has 12 amino acids. Germline V lookup: CDR1 MNHNY, CDR2 SVGAGI (reference sequence). CDR3: CASSWPRETQYF. The DNA for the CDR3 is TGTGCCAGCAGTTGGCCCCGAGAGACCCAGTACTTC.

This clonotype showed up just a few times. The chain couples TRBV20-1 to TRBJ2-2; TRBD2 aligns across 8 bases. CDR3 length: 15 amino acids. With 1 base clipped from V and 5 bases from J, the junction kept 6 bases outside the gene matches. Germline-derived CDR1 and CDR2 are DFQATT and SNEGSKA (reference sequence). The CDR3 is CSARAPGGGTGELFF. The CDR3 DNA follows: TGCAGTGCTAGAGCCCCGGGGGGGGGTACCGGGGAGCTGTTTTTT.

Here the CDR3 reads CASSSWATNEKLFF. The DNA of the CDR3 is TGTGCCAGTAGTAGTTGGGCAACTAATGAAAAACTGTTTTTT. The chain combines TRBV19 with TRBJ1-4; the D is unclear. CDR1 is LNHDA, CDR2 SQIVND, per germline (reference sequence). The length of the CDR3 is 14 residues. Trimming removed 4 bases from V and 0 bases from J, with 6 bases in between.

The gene calls are TRBV5-1 and TRBJ1-1, with a tentative D call TRBD1 (5 bases). The germline V and J ends were trimmed by 4 bases and 4 bases, with 11 bases remaining between them. From germline, CDR1 is SGHRS and CDR2 YFSETQ. This CDR3 region has 13 residues. The CDR3 DNA reads TGCGCCAGCAGCCGCAGGGAGGGCACTGAAGCTTTCTTT. Its protein product is CASSRREGTEAFF.

This clonotype was counted only a few times. The chain employs TRBV9 and TRBJ2-7, with 9 bases that match TRBD2. Germline CDR1 reads SGDLS; CDR2 reads YYNGEE. The CDR3 is 14 amino acids. J lost 7 bases, V lost 7 bases, and 12 bases had no gene match. The DNA of the CDR3 is TGTGCCAGCGGCCTAGGACTAGCGACGGGGGAGCAGTACTTC. Amino acid sequence: CASGLGLATGEQYF. Using reference TRBV9 and TRBJ2-7 for the parts outside the CDR3, the full variable domain is DSGVTQTPKHLITATGQRVTLRCSPRSGDLSVYWYQQSLDQGLQFLIQYYNGEERAKGNILERFSAQQFPDLHSELNLSSLELGDSALYFCASGLGLATGEQYFGPGTRLTVT.